The 29 T cell receptor beta chains reported below all come from one sample, sequenced in a study of CD8+ T cells in alopecia areata. Extraction of RNA preceded its reverse transcription into cDNA, which served as the sequencing template. TCRdb's copy holds only in-frame clones and misses some; the assay was immunoSEQ multiplex PCR. The table records some 110,000 clones, approximately 60% of them present only once. Sequenced material: CD4+ T cells sorted from blood. The receptors here all came from a human donor in good health.

The rearrangement links TRBV4-1 to TRBJ2-1; D is unresolved. Trimming took 5 bases from V and 6 from J, leaving 5 bases between them. The CDR3 extends over 11 amino acids. Germline assignment: CDR1 MGHRA and CDR2 YSYEKL. CDR3 bases: TGCGCCAGCAGCTCACGCAATGAGCAGTTCTTC. Amino acid sequence: CASSSRNEQFF.

The chain recombines TRBV5-1 with TRBJ1-1; D perhaps matches TRBD1 (5 bases). This CDR3 is 15 amino acids long. Deletions cut 0 bases from V and 1 base from J, with 10 bases between. Germline assignment: CDR1 SGHRS and CDR2 YFSETQ. This CDR3 is CASSLVGTGNTEAFF. The CDR3 DNA follows: TGCGCCAGCAGCTTGGTTGGTACAGGGAACACTGAAGCTTTCTTT. Full variable domain (remainder filled in from reference TRBV5-1 and TRBJ1-1): KAGVTQTPRYLIKTRGQQVTLSCSPISGHRSVSWYQQTPGQGLQFLFEYFSETQRNKGNFPGRFSGRQFSNSRSEMNVSTLELGDSALYLCASSLVGTGNTEAFFGQGTRLTVV.

V gene TRBV19 combines with J gene TRBJ2-3, with 7 bases lining up with TRBD1. Germline loops: CDR1 LNHDA, CDR2 SQIVND (reference sequence). The CDR3 consists of 15 residues. The V segment lost 5 bases and the J segment 4 bases; nucleotides outside the gene matches: 9. The CDR3 protein is CASSPPDRDADTQYF. The DNA of the CDR3 is TGTGCCAGTAGTCCTCCCGACAGGGATGCAGATACGCAGTATTTT.

The V and J genes are TRBV7-9 and TRBJ1-6, with a tentative D call TRBD1 (5 bases). Germline lookup yields CDR1 SEHNR and CDR2 FQNEAQ (reference sequence). The CDR3 extends over 14 amino acids. Trimming removed 1 base at V and 4 bases at J, with 5 bases between. CDR3: CASSLGGYNSPLHF. CDR3 in DNA: TGTGCCAGCAGCTTAGGGGGGTATAATTCACCCCTCCACTTT.

The CDR3 here is CSRQGNYGYTF. CDR3 DNA: TGCAGCCGACAGGGAAACTATGGCTACACCTTC. This chain connects TRBV29-1 to TRBJ1-2; 7 positions match TRBD1. The germline CDR1 and CDR2 sequences are SQVTM and ANQGSEA. This CDR3 has 11 amino acids. Trimming at V came to 8 bases and at J to 2 bases, leaving 2 bases not matched to a gene. Complete variable domain (other parts from reference TRBV29-1 and TRBJ1-2): SAVISQKPSRDICQRGTSLTIQCQVDSQVTMMFWYRQQPGQSLTLIATANQGSEATYESGFVIDKFPISRPNLTFSTLTVSNMSPEDSSIYLCSRQGNYGYTFGSGTRLTVV.

V is TRBV2 and J is TRBJ2-2; 8 bases are shared with TRBD2. The V gene's germline CDR1 is SNHLY and CDR2 FYNNEI. The CDR3 consists of 17 residues. The V gene end was trimmed by 6 bases and the J gene end by 3 bases; junction bases not matched to a gene: 12. The CDR3 DNA reads TGTGCCAGCAGCGCTTCCGGGACTAGAGGAGACACCGGGGAGCTGTTTTTT. Its protein is CASSASGTRGDTGELFF.

This CDR3 reads CASSSGQGRTQISGANVLTF. The CDR3 DNA sequence: TGTGCCAGCAGTTCCGGACAGGGTAGGACCCAAATCTCTGGGGCCAACGTCCTGACTTTC. The genes are TRBV27 and TRBJ2-6; TRBD1 aligns across 8 bases. The CDR3 runs 20 residues. Per germline, CDR1 MNHEY and CDR2 SMNVEV (reference sequence). V lost 4 bases, J lost 0 bases, and 14 bases stayed unmatched.

This clone has a handful of counts. CDR3 bases: TGTGCCTGGAGTGTGAATAACATTAACACTGAAGCTTTCTTT. It is translated as CAWSVNNINTEAFF. V is TRBV30 and J is TRBJ1-1; D is unclear. Germline loops: CDR1 GTSNPN, CDR2 SVGIG (reference sequence). Between the trimmed V and J ends, which lost 0 bases and 2 bases, there was a span of 10 bases. This CDR3 has 14 amino acids.

The rearrangement joins TRBV6-5 to TRBJ1-3; possibly TRBD1 for D (5 bases). V dropped 9 bases and J dropped 4 bases, with 16 bases sitting between them. The germline V gene has CDR1 MNHEY and CDR2 SVGAGI. This CDR3 spans 14 amino acids. CDR3 region: CASALGGPGNTIYF. DNA of the CDR3: TGTGCCAGTGCGTTGGGGGGTCCGGGAAACACCATATATTTT.

The gene calls are TRBV30 and TRBJ1-4, with unresolved D. This CDR3 is built from 12 residues. The germline CDR1 and CDR2 sequences are GTSNPN and SVGIG (reference sequence). The V end lost 4 bases, the J end lost 8 bases, and 11 bases lay between the germline ends. The CDR3 loop is CAWTAQGEKLFF. The CDR3 DNA reads as TGTGCCTGGACCGCTCAAGGGGAAAAACTGTTTTTT.

The V call is TRBV4-2, the J call TRBJ2-1, with 9 bases fitting TRBD2. Losses at the gene ends were 1 base for V and 0 bases for J; bases not matched to a gene: 10. This CDR3 has 19 residues. Germline lookup yields CDR1 LGHNA and CDR2 YNFKEQ. The CDR3, as DNA: TGTGCCAGCAGCCAAGCAATCCTAGCGGGGAAACCCTCCTACAATGAGCAGTTCTTC. Its protein product is CASSQAILAGKPSYNEQFF.

The CDR3: CRASLGGSYNEQFF. The CDR3 DNA reads TGCAGAGCTTCTCTCGGGGGCTCCTACAATGAGCAGTTCTTC. This chain connects TRBV29-1 to TRBJ2-1, with D possibly being TRBD2 (6 bases). CDR1 is SQVTM, CDR2 ANQGSEA, per germline. The CDR3 is made up of 14 amino acids.

The chain employs TRBV2 and TRBJ2-7; possibly TRBD1 for D (5 bases). The germline gives CDR1 SNHLY, CDR2 FYNNEI. Trimming took off 6 bases at V and 0 bases at J, with 12 bases between the two ends. This CDR3 has 14 residues. CDR3 sequence (DNA): TGTGCCAGCAGATCCGACAGAACCTCCTACGAGCAGTACTTC. Amino acids: CASRSDRTSYEQYF.

This sequence joins TRBV15 and TRBJ2-3; no definite D call. CDR3 size: 12 residues. Germline loops: CDR1 LNHNV, CDR2 YYDKDF (reference sequence). V shed 0 bases and J shed 12 bases, with 10 bases lying between them. The DNA of the CDR3 is TGTGCCACCAGCAGAGATTGGCAGGATCAGTATTTT. It is translated as CATSRDWQDQYF.

V gene TRBV6-5 combines with J gene TRBJ1-2; TRBD1 is a possible D gene (5 bases). In germline, CDR1 is MNHEY, CDR2 SVGAGI. Trimming pared 6 bases from V and 5 bases from J, leaving 19 bases between. The CDR3 length is 15 residues. This CDR3 is CASSPNLGVAYGYTF. For the CDR3, the DNA is TGTGCCAGCAGCCCGAACTTGGGGGTCGCGTATGGCTACACCTTC.

The rearrangement joins TRBV10-2 to TRBJ2-2; 10 positions agree with TRBD2. V trimming: 4 bases; J trimming: 6 bases; junction bases outside the gene matches: 2. The CDR3 totals 14 residues. Germline lookup yields CDR1 WSHSY and CDR2 SAAADI. The CDR3 loop is CASSVSGGSGELFF. The CDR3 coding sequence is TGCGCCAGCAGTGTTAGCGGGGGGTCCGGGGAGCTGTTTTTT.

In this sample, this clone turned up a few times. The CDR3 region is CASSYKERDEKLFF. The CDR3 DNA sequence: TGTGCCAGCAGTTACAAGGAGCGTGATGAAAAACTGTTTTTT. The chain couples TRBV6-5 to TRBJ1-4; D is ambiguous. V was trimmed by 2 bases and J by 6 bases, leaving 10 bases between them. Per the germline V gene, CDR1 is MNHEY and CDR2 is SVGAGI. This CDR3 is built from 14 residues.

This sequence joins TRBV5-4 and TRBJ2-4; D might be TRBD2 (6 bases). Germline CDR1 SGHNT, CDR2 YYREEE (reference sequence). The CDR3 loop spans 14 amino acids. V shed 5 bases and J shed 1 base, with 10 bases lying between them. As DNA, the CDR3 is TGTGCCAGCAGTTCGACTAGGGCCAAAAACATTCAGTACTTC. This sequence encodes CASSSTRAKNIQYF.

The count of this clone is one. The chain has TRBV29-1 and TRBJ2-2; TRBD2 matches 7 bases. This CDR3 comprises 14 residues. In germline, CDR1 is SQVTM, CDR2 ANQGSEA. V lost 6 bases, J lost 4 bases, and 8 bases stayed unmatched. The DNA of the CDR3 is TGCAGCGTCTCGCGGGGGAAAACCACCGGGGAGCTGTTTTTT. It translates to CSVSRGKTTGELFF.

In this sample, this clone turned up a few times. The rearrangement links TRBV10-3 to TRBJ2-5; 7 positions agree with TRBD2. There are 15 residues in the CDR3. V was pared by 6 bases and J by 5 bases, with 12 bases of the junction left unmatched. Per the germline V gene, CDR1 is ENHRY and CDR2 is SYGVKD. CDR3 residues: CAISPGLESRETQYF. The CDR3, as DNA: TGTGCCATCAGCCCCGGACTAGAATCCCGTGAGACCCAGTACTTC.

This clone was seen a handful of times. V usage is TRBV2 and J usage is TRBJ2-5; the match to TRBD2 covers 7 bases. Germline V gene data show CDR1 as SNHLY and CDR2 as FYNNEI. V lost 4 bases and J lost 2; bases outside the gene matches: 4. This CDR3 contains 14 residues. CDR3: CASSVGGGQETQYF. Written as DNA, the CDR3 is TGTGCCAGCAGTGTTGGGGGGGGGCAAGAGACCCAGTACTTC.

This clone has more than one count but fewer than ten. The V call is TRBV29-1, the J call TRBJ2-3, with D perhaps assigned TRBD1 or TRBD2 (6 bases each). The CDR3 spans 13 residues. Germline lookup yields CDR1 SQVTM and CDR2 ANQGSEA. Trimming removed 6 bases at V and 2 bases at J, with 12 bases between. The CDR3 sequence is CSVVGGSTDTQYF. As DNA, the CDR3 is TGCAGCGTGGTGGGGGGCTCCACAGATACGCAGTATTTT.

The J gene is TRBJ1-2, the V gene TRBV5-4, with D maybe TRBD1 (6 bases). Trimming removed 0 bases at V and 6 bases at J, with 12 bases between. CDR1 is SGHNT, CDR2 YYREEE, per germline (reference sequence). The CDR3 has 14 amino acids. CDR3 protein: CASSLESWGHGYTF. The DNA for the CDR3 is TGTGCCAGCAGCTTGGAATCTTGGGGGCATGGCTACACCTTC.

The V and J genes are TRBV2 and TRBJ1-5, with D possibly being TRBD1 (5 bases). Germline CDR1 and CDR2: SNHLY and FYNNEI. V lost 7 bases, J lost 4 bases, and 14 bases lay in between. CDR3 length: 14 amino acids. CDR3 in amino acids: CASKGREGNQPQHF. CDR3 DNA: TGTGCCAGCAAAGGCAGGGAGGGAAATCAGCCCCAGCATTTT.

This clone was found once. This sequence joins TRBV19 and TRBJ1-5, with D perhaps matching TRBD1 (5 bases). This CDR3 is built from 16 residues. V lost 1 base, J lost 8 bases, and 18 bases lay in between. The germline gives CDR1 LNHDA, CDR2 SQIVND (reference sequence). The CDR3 DNA follows: TGTGCCAGTAGTATAGGGTTTCGACAGCCCGTAGAGCCCCAGCATTTT. Residues: CASSIGFRQPVEPQHF.

The V and J genes are TRBV29-1 and TRBJ2-7; TRBD1 matches at 8 bases. Germline CDR1 reads SQVTM; CDR2 reads ANQGSEA. The CDR3 totals 13 residues. With V trimmed by 3 bases and J by 7 bases, 8 bases remained unmatched. Written as DNA, the CDR3 is TGCAGCGTTGATTCTCAGGGGGCGGGAGAGCAGTACTTC. Translated, it gives CSVDSQGAGEQYF.

This sequence joins TRBV7-2 and TRBJ2-7, with D possibly being TRBD1 or TRBD2 (6 bases each). Germline loops: CDR1 SGHTA, CDR2 FQGNSA. The CDR3 has 15 amino acids. The germline V and J ends were trimmed by 5 bases and 3 bases, with 17 bases remaining between them. Written as DNA, the CDR3 is TGTGCCAGCAGCACCCTAAGAGAGGGGGGCTACGAGCAGTACTTC. It specifies CASSTLREGGYEQYF.

This clone was detected once. The chain recombines TRBV7-9 with TRBJ2-7; 8 nucleotides match TRBD1. Unmatched junction bases numbered 5, after V lost 5 bases and J lost 2 bases. The CDR3 extends over 14 amino acids. Germline values: CDR1 SEHNR, CDR2 FQNEAQ (reference sequence). The CDR3 loop is CASSHSDRAYEQYF. The CDR3 bases are TGTGCCAGCAGCCATTCGGACAGGGCCTACGAGCAGTACTTC.

The gene calls are TRBV7-2 and TRBJ2-5; no clear D. V lost 11 bases, J lost 4 bases, and 8 bases lay in between. The CDR3 is made up of 10 amino acids. In germline, CDR1 is SGHTA, CDR2 FQGNSA. CDR3: CAPQRETQYF. The CDR3 DNA follows: TGTGCCCCACAGCGAGAGACCCAGTACTTC.